This T cell receptor beta chain was found in a study of cytomegalovirus exposure and HLA in healthy donors. The CDR3 length is 17 residues. With 1 base clipped from V and 3 bases from J, the junction kept 7 bases outside the gene matches. Germline V gives CDR1 MNHNS, CDR2 SASEGT. Assay used: immunoSEQ multiplex PCR; TCRdb lists only in-frame clones, some missing. This table holds about 44,000 clones, over 85% found once. The clonotype comes from a woman between 18 and 29 years old in good health and CMV-seronegative. The specimen sequenced was PBMCs. The gene calls are TRBV6-1 and TRBJ2-4; TRBD2 matches 9 bases. CDR3 in DNA: TGTGCCAGCAGTGAAGGTGGGATGCGGGGGGGCAAAAACATTCAGTACTTC. It translates to CASSEGGMRGGKNIQYF.